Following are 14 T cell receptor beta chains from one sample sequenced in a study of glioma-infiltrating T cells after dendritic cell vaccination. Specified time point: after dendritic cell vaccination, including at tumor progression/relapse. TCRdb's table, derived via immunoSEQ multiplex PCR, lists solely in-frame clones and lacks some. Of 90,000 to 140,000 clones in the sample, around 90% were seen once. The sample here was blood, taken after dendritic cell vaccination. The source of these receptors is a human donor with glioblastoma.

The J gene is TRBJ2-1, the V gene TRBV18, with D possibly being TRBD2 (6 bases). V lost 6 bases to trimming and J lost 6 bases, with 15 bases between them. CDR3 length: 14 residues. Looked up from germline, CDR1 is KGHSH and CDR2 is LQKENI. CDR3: CASSHPGAGNEQFF. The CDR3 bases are TGTGCCAGCTCCCACCCGGGAGCTGGCAATGAGCAGTTCTTC. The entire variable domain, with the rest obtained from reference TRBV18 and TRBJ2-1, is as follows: NAGVMQNPRHLVRRRGQEARLRCSPMKGHSHVYWYRQLPEEGLKFMVYLQKENIIDESGMPKERFSAEFPKEGPSILRIQQVVRGDSAAYFCASSHPGAGNEQFFGPGTRLTVL.

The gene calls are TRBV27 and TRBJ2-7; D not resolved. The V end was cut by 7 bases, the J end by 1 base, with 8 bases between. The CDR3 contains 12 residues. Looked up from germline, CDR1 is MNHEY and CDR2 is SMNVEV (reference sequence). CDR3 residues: CASISDSYEQYF. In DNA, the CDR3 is TGTGCCAGCATTAGTGATTCCTACGAGCAGTACTTC.

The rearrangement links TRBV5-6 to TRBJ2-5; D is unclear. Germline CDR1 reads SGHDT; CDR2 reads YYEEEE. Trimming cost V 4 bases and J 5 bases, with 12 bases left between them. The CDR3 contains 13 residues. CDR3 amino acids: CASSLGRSETQYF. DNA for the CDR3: TGTGCCAGCAGCCTGGGTCGTAGCGAGACCCAGTACTTC.

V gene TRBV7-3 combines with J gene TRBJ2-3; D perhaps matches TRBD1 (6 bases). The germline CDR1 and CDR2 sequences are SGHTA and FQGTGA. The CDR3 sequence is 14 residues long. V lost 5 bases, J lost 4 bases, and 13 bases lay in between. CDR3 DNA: TGTGCCAGCAGCACGGGACAAGGTGCAGATACGCAGTATTTT. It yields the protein CASSTGQGADTQYF.

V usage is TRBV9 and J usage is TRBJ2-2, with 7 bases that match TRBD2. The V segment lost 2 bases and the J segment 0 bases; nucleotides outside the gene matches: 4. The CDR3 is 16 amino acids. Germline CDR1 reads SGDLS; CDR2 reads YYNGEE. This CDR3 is CASSVSSGANTGELFF. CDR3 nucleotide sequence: TGTGCCAGCAGCGTGTCTAGCGGAGCGAACACCGGGGAGCTGTTTTTT.

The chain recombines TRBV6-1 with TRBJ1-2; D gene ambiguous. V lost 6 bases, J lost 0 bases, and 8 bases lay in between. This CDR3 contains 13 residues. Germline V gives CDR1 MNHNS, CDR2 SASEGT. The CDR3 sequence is CASRTGTNYGYTF. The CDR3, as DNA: TGTGCCAGCAGGACCGGGACTAACTATGGCTACACCTTC.

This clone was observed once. CDR3 sequence: CASSQTSAVTDTQYF. CDR3 nucleotides: TGCGCCAGCAGCCAGACTAGCGCCGTCACAGATACGCAGTATTTT. The rearrangement joins TRBV5-1 to TRBJ2-3; 8 nucleotides match TRBD2. The trim removed 4 bases at V and 2 bases at J, leaving 6 bases unmatched. This CDR3 has 15 amino acids. The germline V gene encodes CDR1 SGHRS and CDR2 YFSETQ.

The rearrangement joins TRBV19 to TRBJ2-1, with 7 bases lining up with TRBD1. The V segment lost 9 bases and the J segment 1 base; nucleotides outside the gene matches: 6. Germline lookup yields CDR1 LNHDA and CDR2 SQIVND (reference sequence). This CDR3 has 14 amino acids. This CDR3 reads CASTPGQSYNEQFF. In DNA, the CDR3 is TGTGCCAGCACGCCGGGACAGTCCTACAATGAGCAGTTCTTC.

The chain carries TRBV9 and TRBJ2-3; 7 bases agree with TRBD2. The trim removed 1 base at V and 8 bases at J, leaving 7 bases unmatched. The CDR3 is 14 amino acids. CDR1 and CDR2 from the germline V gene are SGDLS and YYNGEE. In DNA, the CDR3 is TGTGCCAGCAGCGTAAGTTGGACTAGTGGTACGCAGTATTTT. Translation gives CASSVSWTSGTQYF.

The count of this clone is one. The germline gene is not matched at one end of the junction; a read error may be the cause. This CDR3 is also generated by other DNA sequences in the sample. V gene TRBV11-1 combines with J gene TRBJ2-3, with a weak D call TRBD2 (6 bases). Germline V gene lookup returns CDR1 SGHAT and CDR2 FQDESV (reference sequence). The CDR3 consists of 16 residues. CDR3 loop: CASRPRGRRDADTQYF. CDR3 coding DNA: TGTGCTAGCAGACCCCGCGGTAGGCGGGACGCAGATACGCAGTATTTT.

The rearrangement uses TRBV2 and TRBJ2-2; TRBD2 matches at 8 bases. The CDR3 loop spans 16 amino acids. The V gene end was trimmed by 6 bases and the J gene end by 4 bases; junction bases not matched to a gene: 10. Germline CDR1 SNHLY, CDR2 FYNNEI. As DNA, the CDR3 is TGTGCCAGCAGGAGGGCCCTACTAGCGGCCACCGGGGAGCTGTTTTTT. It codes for CASRRALLAATGELFF.

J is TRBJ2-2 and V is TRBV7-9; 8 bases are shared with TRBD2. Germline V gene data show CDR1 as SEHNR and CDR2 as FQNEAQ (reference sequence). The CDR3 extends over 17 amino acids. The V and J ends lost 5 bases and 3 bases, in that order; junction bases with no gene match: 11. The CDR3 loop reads CASSPQSGGPDTGELFF. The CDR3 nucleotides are TGTGCCAGCAGCCCTCAGAGCGGGGGACCGGACACCGGGGAGCTGTTTTTT.

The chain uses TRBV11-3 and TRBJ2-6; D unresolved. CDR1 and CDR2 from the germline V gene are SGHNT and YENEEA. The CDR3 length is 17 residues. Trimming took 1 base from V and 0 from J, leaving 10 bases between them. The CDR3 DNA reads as TGTGCCAGCAGCTTAGTCGGCGGAGACTCTGGGGCCAACGTCCTGACTTTC. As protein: CASSLVGGDSGANVLTF.

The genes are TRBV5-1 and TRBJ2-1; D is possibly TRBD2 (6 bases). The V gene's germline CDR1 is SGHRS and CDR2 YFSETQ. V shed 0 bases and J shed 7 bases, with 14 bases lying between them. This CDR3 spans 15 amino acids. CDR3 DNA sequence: TGCGCCAGCAGCTTGGACGGGGGAGTGGGGAATGAGCAGTTCTTC. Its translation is CASSLDGGVGNEQFF.